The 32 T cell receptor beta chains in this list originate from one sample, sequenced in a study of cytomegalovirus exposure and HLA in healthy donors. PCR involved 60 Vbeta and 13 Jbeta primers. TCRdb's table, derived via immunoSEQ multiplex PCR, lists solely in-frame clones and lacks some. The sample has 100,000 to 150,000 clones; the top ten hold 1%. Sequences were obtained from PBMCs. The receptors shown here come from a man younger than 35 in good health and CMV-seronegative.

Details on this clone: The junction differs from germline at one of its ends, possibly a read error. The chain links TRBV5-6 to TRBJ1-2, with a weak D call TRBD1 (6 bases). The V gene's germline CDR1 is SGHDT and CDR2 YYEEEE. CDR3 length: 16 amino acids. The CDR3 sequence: CASSLLQGLTNYGYAF. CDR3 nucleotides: TGTGCCAGCAGCTTGTTACAGGGACTAACTAACTATGGCTACGCCTTC.

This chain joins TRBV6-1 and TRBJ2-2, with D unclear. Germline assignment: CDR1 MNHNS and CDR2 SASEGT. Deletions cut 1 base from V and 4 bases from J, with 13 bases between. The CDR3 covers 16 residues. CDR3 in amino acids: CASSEVASAITGELFF. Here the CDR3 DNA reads TGTGCCAGCAGTGAAGTGGCCAGCGCCATCACCGGGGAGCTGTTTTTT.

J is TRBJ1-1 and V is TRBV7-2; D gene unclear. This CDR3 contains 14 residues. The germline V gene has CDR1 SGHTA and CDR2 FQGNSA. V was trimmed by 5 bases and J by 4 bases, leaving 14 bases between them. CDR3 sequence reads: CASSPVWASTEAFF. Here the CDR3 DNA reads TGTGCCAGCAGCCCAGTATGGGCGAGCACTGAAGCTTTCTTT.

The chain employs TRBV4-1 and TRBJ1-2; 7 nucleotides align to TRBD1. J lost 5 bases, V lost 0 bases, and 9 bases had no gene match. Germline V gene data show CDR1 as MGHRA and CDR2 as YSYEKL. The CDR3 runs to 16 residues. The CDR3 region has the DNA TGCGCCAGCAGCCAAGATTACAGGGGATATTTTTATGGCTACACCTTC. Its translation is CASSQDYRGYFYGYTF.

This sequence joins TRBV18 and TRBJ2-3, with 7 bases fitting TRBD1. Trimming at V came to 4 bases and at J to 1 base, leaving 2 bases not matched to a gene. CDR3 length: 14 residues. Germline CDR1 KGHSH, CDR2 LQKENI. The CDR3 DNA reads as TGTGCCAGCTCACTTGGACAGGGCACAGATACGCAGTATTTT. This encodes CASSLGQGTDTQYF.

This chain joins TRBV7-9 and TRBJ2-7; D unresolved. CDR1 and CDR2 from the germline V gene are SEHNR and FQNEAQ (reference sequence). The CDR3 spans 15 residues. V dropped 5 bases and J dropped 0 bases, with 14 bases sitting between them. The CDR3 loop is CASSHEATSSYEQYF. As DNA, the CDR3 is TGTGCCAGCAGCCACGAGGCTACCTCCTCCTACGAGCAGTACTTC.

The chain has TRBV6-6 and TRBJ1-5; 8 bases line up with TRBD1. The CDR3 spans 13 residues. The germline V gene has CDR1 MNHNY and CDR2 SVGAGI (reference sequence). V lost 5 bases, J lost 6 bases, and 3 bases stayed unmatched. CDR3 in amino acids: CASSPTGAQPQHF. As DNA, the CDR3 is TGTGCCAGCAGTCCGACAGGGGCTCAGCCCCAGCATTTT.

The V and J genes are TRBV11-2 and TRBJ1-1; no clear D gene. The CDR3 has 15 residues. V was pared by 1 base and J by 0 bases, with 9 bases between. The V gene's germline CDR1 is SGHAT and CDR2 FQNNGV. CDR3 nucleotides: TGTGCCAGCAGCTTAGTTTCGGGGTTGAACACTGAAGCTTTCTTT. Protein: CASSLVSGLNTEAFF.

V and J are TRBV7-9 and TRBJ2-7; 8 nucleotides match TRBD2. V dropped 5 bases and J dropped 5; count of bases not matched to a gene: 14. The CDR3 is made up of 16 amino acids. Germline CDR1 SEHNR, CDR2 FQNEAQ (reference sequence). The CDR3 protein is CASSPGGGINAHEQYF. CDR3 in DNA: TGTGCCAGCAGCCCCGGCGGGGGGATCAATGCCCACGAGCAGTACTTC.

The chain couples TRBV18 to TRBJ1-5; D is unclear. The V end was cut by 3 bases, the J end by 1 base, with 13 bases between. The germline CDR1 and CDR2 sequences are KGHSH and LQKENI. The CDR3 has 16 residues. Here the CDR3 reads CASSPFSQSSNQPQHF. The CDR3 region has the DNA TGTGCCAGCTCACCCTTCTCACAATCCAGCAATCAGCCCCAGCATTTT.

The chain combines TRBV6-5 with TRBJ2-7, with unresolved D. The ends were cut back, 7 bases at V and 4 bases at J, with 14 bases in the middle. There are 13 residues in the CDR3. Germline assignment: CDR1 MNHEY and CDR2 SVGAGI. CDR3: CASNSGGTYEQYF. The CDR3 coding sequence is TGTGCCAGCAATTCTGGCGGTACTTACGAGCAGTACTTC.

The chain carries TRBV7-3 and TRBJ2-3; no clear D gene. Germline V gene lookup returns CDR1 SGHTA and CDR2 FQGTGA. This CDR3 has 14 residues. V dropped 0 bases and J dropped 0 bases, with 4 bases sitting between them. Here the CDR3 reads CASSLTGSTDTQYF. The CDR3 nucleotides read TGTGCCAGCAGCTTAACCGGGAGCACAGATACGCAGTATTTT.

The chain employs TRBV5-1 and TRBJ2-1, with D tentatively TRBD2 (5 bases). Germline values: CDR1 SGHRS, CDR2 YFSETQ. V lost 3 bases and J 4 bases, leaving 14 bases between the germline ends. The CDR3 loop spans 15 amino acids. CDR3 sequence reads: CASSSGFDPYNEQFF. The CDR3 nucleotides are TGCGCCAGCAGCTCGGGATTCGACCCTTACAATGAGCAGTTCTTC. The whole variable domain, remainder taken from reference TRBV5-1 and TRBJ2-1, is KAGVTQTPRYLIKTRGQQVTLSCSPISGHRSVSWYQQTPGQGLQFLFEYFSETQRNKGNFPGRFSGRQFSNSRSEMNVSTLELGDSALYLCASSSGFDPYNEQFFGPGTRLTVL.

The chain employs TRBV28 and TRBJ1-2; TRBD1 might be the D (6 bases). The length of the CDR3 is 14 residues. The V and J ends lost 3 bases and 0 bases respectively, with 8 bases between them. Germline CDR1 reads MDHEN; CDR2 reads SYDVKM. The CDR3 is CASSFRGTNYGYTF. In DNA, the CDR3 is TGTGCCAGCAGTTTCAGGGGAACTAACTATGGCTACACCTTC.

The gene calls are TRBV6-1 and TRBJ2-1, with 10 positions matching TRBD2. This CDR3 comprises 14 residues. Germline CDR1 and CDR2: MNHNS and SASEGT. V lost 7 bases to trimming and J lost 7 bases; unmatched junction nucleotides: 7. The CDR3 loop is CASMVAGGRNEQFF. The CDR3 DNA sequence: TGTGCCAGCATGGTAGCGGGAGGTCGAAATGAGCAGTTCTTC.

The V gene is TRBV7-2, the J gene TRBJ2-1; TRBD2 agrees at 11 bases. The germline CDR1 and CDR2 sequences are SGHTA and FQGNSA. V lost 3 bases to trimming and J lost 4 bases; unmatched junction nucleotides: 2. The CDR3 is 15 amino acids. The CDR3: CASSFSGGVYNEQFF. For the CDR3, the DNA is TGTGCCAGCAGCTTTAGCGGGGGGGTGTACAATGAGCAGTTCTTC.

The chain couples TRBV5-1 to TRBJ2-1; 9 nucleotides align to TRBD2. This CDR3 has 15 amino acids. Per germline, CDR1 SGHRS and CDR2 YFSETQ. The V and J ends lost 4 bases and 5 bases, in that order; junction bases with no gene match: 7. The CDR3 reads CASSMGLAVNNEQFF. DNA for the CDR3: TGCGCCAGCAGCATGGGACTAGCAGTTAACAATGAGCAGTTCTTC.

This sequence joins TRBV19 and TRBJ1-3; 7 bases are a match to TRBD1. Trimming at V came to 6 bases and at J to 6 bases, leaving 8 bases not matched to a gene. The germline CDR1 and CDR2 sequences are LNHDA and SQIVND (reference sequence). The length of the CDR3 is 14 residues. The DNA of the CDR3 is TGTGCCAGTAGAGGAGGGGGCAGAGAAAACACCATATATTTT. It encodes CASRGGGRENTIYF. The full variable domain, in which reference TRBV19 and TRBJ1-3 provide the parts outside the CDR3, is DGGITQSPKYLFRKEGQNVTLSCEQNLNHDAMYWYRQDPGQGLRLIYYSQIVNDFQKGDIAEGYSVSREKKESFPLTVTSAQKNPTAFYLCASRGGGRENTIYFGEGSWLTVV.

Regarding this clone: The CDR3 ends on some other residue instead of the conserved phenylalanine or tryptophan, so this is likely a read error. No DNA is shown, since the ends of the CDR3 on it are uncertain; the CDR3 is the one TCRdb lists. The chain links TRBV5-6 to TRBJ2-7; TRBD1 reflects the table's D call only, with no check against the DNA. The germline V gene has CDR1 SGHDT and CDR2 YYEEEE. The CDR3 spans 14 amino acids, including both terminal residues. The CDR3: CASSLGQGGHLESI.

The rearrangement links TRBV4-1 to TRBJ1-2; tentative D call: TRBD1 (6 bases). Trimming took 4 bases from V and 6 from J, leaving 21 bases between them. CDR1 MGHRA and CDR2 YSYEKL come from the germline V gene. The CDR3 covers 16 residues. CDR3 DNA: TGCGCCAGCAGCCCCAGAGGGACACTTAAAAGGGATGGCTACACCTTC. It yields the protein CASSPRGTLKRDGYTF.

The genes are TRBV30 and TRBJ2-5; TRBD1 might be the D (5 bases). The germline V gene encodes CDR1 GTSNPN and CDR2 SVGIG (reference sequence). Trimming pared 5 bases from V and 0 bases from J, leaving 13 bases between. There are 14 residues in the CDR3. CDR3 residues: CAWVGVPNQETQYF. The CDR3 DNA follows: TGTGCCTGGGTAGGGGTCCCGAACCAAGAGACCCAGTACTTC.

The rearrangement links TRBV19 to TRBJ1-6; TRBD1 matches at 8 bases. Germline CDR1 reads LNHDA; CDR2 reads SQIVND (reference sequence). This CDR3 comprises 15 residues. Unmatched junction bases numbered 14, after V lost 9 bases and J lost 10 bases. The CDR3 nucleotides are TGTGCCAGCAGTCCCTCGCAGGGGGCGCGCTCACCCCTCCACTTT. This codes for CASSPSQGARSPLHF. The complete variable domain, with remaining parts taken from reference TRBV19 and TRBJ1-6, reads DGGITQSPKYLFRKEGQNVTLSCEQNLNHDAMYWYRQDPGQGLRLIYYSQIVNDFQKGDIAEGYSVSREKKESFPLTVTSAQKNPTAFYLCASSPSQGARSPLHFGNGTRLTVT.

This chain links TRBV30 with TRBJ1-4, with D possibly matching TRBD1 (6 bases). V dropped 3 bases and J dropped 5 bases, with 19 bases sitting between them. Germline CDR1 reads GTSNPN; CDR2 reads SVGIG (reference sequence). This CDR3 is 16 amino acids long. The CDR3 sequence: CAWSEPTTGVNEKLFF. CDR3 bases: TGTGCCTGGAGCGAACCTACGACAGGTGTGAATGAAAAACTGTTTTTT.

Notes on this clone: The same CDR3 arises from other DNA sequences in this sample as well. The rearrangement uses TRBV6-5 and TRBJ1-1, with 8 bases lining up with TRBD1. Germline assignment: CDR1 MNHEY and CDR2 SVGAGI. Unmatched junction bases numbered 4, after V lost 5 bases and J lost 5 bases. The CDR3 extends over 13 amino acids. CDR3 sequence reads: CASSPDRGTEAFF. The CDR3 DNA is TGTGCCAGCAGTCCCGACAGGGGTACTGAAGCTTTCTTT.

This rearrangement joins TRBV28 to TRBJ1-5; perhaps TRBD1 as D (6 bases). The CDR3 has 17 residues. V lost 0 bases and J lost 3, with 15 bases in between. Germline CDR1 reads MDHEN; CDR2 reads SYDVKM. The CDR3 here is CASSLWDSYSYNQPQHF. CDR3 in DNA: TGTGCCAGCAGTTTATGGGACAGCTACAGCTACAATCAGCCCCAGCATTTT.

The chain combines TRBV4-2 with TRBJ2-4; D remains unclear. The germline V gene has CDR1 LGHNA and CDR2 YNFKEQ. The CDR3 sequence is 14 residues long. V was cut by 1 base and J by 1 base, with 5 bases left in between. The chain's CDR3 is CASSQVGAKNIQYF. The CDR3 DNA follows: TGTGCCAGCAGCCAAGTTGGCGCCAAAAACATTCAGTACTTC.

CDR3 coding DNA: TGTGCCAGCAGCCCTGCAGCGGGGTTTGAGACCCAGTACTTC. Translation gives CASSPAAGFETQYF. The rearrangement links TRBV9 to TRBJ2-5, with 7 nucleotides matching TRBD2. Germline V gives CDR1 SGDLS, CDR2 YYNGEE. The V gene end was trimmed by 4 bases and the J gene end by 5 bases; junction bases not matched to a gene: 8. This CDR3 spans 14 amino acids.

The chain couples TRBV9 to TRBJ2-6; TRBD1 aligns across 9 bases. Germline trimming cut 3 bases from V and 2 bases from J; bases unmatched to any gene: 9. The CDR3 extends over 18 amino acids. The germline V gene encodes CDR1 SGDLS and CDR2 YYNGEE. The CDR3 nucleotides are TGTGCCAGCAGCGGGGACACTAGGGACAGGGCTGGGGCCAACGTCCTGACTTTC. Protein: CASSGDTRDRAGANVLTF.

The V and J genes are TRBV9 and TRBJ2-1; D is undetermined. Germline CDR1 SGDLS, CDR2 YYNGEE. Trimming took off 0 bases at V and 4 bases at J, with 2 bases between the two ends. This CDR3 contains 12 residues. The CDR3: CASSVAYNEQFF. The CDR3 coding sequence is TGTGCCAGCAGCGTAGCGTACAATGAGCAGTTCTTC.

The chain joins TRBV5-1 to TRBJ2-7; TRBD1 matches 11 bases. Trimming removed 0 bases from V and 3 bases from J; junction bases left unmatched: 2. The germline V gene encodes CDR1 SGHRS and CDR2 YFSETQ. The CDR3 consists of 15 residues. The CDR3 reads CASSLGGTGGYEQYF. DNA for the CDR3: TGCGCCAGCAGCTTGGGGGGGACAGGGGGCTACGAGCAGTACTTC. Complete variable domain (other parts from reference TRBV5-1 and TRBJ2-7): KAGVTQTPRYLIKTRGQQVTLSCSPISGHRSVSWYQQTPGQGLQFLFEYFSETQRNKGNFPGRFSGRQFSNSRSEMNVSTLELGDSALYLCASSLGGTGGYEQYFGPGTRLTVT.

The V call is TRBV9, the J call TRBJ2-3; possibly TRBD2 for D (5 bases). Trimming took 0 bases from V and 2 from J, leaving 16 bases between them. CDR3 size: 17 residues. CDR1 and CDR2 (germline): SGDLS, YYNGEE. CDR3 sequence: CASSVAGTGRSTDTQYF. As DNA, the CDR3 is TGTGCCAGCAGCGTAGCGGGAACGGGTCGGTCCACAGATACGCAGTATTTT.

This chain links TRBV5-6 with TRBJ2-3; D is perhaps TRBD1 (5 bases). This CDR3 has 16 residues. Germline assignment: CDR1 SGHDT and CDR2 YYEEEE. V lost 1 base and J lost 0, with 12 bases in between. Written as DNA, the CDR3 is TGTGCCAGCAGCTTGTTGGAAGGGGCTAGCACAGATACGCAGTATTTT. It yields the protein CASSLLEGASTDTQYF.